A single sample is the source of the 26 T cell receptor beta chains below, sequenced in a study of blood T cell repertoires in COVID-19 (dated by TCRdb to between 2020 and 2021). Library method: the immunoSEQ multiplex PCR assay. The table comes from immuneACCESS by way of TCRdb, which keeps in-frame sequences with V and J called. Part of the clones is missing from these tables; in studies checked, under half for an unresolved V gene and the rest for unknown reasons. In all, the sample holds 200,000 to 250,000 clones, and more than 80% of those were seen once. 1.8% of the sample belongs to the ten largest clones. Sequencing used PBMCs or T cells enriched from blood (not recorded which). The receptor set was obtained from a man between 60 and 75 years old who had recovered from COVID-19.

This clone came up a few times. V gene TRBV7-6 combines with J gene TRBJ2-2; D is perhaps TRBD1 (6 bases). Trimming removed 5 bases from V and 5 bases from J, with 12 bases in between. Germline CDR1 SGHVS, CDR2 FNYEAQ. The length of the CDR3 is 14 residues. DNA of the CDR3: TGTGCCAGCAGCCAAATAGGACAGACCGGGGAGCTGTTTTTT. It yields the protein CASSQIGQTGELFF.

The CDR3 region is CASSQDRGSGAHGNTIYF. CDR3 nucleotides: TGCGCCAGCAGCCAAGATCGGGGGAGTGGTGCCCATGGAAACACCATATATTTT. J is TRBJ1-3 and V is TRBV4-3; D may be TRBD1 (5 bases). The V end lost 0 bases, the J end lost 3 bases, and 18 bases lay between the germline ends. In germline, CDR1 is LGHNA, CDR2 YSLEER. The CDR3 contains 18 residues.

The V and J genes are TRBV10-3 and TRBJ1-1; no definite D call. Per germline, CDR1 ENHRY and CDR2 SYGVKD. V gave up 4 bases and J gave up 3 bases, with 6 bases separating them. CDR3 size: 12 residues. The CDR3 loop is CAISARDTEAFF. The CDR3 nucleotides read TGTGCCATCAGTGCGCGGGACACTGAAGCTTTCTTT.

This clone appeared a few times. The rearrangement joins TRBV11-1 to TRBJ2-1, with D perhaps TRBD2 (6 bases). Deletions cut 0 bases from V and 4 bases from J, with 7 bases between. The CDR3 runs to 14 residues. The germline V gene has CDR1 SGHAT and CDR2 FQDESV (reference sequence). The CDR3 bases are TGTGCCAGCAGCTTAGCGGGGGGTTACAATGAGCAGTTCTTC. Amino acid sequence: CASSLAGGYNEQFF.

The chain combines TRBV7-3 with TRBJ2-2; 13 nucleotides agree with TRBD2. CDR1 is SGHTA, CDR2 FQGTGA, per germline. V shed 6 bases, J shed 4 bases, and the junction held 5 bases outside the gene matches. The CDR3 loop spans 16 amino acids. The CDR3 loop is CASSTSGGVTTGELFF. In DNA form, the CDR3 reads TGTGCCAGCAGTACTAGCGGGGGGGTTACCACCGGGGAGCTGTTTTTT.

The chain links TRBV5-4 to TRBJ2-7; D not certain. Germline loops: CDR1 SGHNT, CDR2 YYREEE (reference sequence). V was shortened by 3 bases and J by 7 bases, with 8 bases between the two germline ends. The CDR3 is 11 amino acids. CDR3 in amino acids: CASSSQWEQYF. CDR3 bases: TGTGCCAGCAGCTCGCAGTGGGAGCAGTACTTC.

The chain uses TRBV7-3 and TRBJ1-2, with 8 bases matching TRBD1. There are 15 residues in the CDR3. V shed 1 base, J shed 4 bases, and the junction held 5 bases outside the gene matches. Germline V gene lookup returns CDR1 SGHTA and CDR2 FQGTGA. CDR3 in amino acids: CASSLKAGGGYGYTF. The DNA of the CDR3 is TGTGCCAGCAGCTTAAAGGCAGGGGGCGGCTATGGCTACACCTTC. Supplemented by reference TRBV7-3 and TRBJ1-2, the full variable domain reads GAGVSQTPSNKVTEKGKYVELRCDPISGHTALYWYRQSLGQGPEFLIYFQGTGAADDSGLPNDRFFAVRPEGSVSTLKIQRTERGDSAVYLCASSLKAGGGYGYTFGSGTRLTVV.

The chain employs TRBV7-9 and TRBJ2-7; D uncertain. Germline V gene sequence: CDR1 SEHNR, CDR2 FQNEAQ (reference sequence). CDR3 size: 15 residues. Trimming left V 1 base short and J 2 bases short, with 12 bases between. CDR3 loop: CASSLDWQVTYEQYF. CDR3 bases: TGTGCCAGCAGCTTAGACTGGCAGGTGACCTACGAGCAGTACTTC.

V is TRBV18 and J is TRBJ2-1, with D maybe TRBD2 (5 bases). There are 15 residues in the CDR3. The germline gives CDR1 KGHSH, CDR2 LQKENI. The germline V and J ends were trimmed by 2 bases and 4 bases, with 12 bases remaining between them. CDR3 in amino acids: CASSPMGERYNEQFF. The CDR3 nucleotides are TGTGCCAGCTCACCAATGGGAGAAAGATACAATGAGCAGTTCTTC.

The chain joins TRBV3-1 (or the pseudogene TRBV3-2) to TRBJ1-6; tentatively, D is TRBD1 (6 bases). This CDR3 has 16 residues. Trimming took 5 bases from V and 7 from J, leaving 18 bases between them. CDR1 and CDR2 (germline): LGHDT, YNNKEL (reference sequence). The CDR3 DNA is TGTGCCAGCAGCAAGATTACAGGGATGGAGAATTCACCCCTCCACTTT. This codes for CASSKITGMENSPLHF.

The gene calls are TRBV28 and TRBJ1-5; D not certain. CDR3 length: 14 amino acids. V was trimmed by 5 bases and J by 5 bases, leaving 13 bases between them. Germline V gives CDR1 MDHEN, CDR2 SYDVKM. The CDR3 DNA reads TGTGCCAGCAGTCGGACTACAATCGATCAGCCCCAGCATTTT. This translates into CASSRTTIDQPQHF.

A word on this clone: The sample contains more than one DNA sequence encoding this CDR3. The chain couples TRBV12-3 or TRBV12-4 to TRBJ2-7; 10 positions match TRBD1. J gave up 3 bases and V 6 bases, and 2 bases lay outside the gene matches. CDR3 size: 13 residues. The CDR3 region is CASSRDRGYEQYF. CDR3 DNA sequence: TGTGCCAGCAGCCGGGACAGGGGCTACGAGCAGTACTTC.

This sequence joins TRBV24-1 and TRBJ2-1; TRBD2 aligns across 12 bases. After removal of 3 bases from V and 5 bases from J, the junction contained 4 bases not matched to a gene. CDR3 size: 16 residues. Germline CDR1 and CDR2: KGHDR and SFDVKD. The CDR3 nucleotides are TGTGCCACCAGTGATGGCGGACTAGCGGGGAACAATGAGCAGTTCTTC. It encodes CATSDGGLAGNNEQFF.

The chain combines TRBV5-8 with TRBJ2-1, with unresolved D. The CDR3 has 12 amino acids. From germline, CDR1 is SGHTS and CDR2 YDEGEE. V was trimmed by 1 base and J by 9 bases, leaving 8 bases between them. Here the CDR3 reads CASSLSWAEQFF. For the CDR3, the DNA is TGTGCCAGCAGCTTGTCGTGGGCTGAGCAGTTCTTC.

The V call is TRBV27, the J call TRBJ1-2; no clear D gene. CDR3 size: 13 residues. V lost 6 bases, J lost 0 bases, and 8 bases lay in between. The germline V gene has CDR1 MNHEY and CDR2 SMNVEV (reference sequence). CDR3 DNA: TGTGCCAGCAGCGACACACCTAACTATGGCTACACCTTC. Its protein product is CASSDTPNYGYTF.

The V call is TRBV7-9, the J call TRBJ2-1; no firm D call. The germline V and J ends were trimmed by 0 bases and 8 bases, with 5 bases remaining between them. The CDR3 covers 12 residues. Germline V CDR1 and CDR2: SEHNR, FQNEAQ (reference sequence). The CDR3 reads CASSLARDEQFF. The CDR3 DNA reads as TGTGCCAGCAGCTTAGCACGGGATGAGCAGTTCTTC. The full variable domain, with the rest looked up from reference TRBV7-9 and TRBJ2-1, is DTGVSQNPRHKITKRGQNVTFRCDPISEHNRLYWYRQTLGQGPEFLTYFQNEAQLEKSRLLSDRFSAERPKGSFSTLEIQRTEQGDSAMYLCASSLARDEQFFGPGTRLTVL.

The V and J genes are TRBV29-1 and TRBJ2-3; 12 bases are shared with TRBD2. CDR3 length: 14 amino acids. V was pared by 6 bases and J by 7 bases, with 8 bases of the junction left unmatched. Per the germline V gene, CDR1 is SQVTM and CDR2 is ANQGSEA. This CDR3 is CSVTTSGGINTQYF. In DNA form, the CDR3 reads TGCAGCGTGACCACTAGCGGGGGGATAAATACGCAGTATTTT.

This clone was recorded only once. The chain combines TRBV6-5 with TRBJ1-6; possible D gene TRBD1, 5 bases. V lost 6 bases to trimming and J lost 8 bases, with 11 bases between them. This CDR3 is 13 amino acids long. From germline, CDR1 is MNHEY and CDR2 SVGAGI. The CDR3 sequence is CASSIKGDSPLHF. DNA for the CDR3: TGTGCCAGCAGCATAAAAGGGGATTCACCCCTCCACTTT.

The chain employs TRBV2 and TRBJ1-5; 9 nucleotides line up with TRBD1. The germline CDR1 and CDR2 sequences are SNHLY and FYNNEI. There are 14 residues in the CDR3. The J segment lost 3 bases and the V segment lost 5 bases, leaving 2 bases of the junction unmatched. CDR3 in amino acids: CASSRDRANQPQHF. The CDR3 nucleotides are TGTGCCAGCAGTCGGGACAGGGCCAATCAGCCCCAGCATTTT.

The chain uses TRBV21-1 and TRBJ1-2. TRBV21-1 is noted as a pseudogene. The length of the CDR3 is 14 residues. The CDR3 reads CASSKGSSTAGYTF. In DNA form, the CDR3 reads TGTGCCAGCAGCAAAGGTTCATCAACTGCCGGCTACACCTTC.

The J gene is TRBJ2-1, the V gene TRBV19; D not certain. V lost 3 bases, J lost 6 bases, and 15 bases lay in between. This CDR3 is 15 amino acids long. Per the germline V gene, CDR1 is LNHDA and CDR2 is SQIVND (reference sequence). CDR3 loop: CASSMAPQTFNEQFF. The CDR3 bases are TGTGCCAGTAGTATGGCTCCACAAACCTTCAATGAGCAGTTCTTC.

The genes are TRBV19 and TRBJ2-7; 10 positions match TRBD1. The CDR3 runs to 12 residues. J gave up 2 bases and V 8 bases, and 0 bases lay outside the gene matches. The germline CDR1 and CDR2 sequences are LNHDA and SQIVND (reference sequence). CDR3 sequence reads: CASGTGAYEQYF. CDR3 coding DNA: TGTGCCAGTGGGACAGGGGCCTACGAGCAGTACTTC.

The CDR3: CASSPRGRDTEAFF. CDR3 DNA: TGTGCCAGCAGTCCCAGGGGTCGGGACACTGAAGCTTTCTTT. The chain recombines TRBV27 with TRBJ1-1; weak D call: TRBD1 (6 bases). V was cut by 5 bases and J by 3 bases, with 13 bases left in between. The CDR3 spans 14 residues. CDR1 MNHEY and CDR2 SMNVEV come from the germline V gene (reference sequence).

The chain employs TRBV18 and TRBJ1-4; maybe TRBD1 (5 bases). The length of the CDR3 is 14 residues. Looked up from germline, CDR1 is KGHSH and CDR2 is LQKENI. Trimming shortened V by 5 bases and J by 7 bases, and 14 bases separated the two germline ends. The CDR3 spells CASSSRVWGEKLFF. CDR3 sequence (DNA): TGTGCCAGCTCATCCAGGGTTTGGGGTGAAAAACTGTTTTTT.

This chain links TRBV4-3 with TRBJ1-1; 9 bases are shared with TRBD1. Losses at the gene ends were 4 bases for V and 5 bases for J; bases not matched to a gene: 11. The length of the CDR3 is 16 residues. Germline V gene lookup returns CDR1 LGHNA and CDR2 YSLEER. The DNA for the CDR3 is TGCGCCAGCAGCCTTAGCGGACAGGGGCTCCCTACTGAAGCTTTCTTT. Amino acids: CASSLSGQGLPTEAFF.

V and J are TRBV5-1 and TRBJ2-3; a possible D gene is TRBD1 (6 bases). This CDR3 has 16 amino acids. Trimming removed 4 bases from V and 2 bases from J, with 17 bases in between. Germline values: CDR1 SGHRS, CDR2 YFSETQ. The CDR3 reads CASSPGHDGTTDTQYF. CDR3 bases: TGCGCCAGCAGCCCGGGACACGACGGGACCACAGATACGCAGTATTTT.